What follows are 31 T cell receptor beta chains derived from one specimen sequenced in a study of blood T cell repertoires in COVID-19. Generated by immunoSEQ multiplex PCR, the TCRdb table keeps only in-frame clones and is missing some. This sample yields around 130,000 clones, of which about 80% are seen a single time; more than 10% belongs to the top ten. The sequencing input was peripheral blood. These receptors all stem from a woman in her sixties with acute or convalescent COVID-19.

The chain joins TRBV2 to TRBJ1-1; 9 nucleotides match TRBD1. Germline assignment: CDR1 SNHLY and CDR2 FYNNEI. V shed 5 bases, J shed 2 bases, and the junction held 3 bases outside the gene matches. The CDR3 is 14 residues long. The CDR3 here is CASSIQGANTEAFF. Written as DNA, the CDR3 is TGTGCCAGCAGTATACAGGGGGCTAACACTGAAGCTTTCTTT. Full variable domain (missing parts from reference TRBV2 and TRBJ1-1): EPEVTQTPSHQVTQMGQEVILRCVPISNHLYFYWYRQILGQKVEFLVSFYNNEISEKSEIFDDQFSVERPDGSNFTLKIRSTKLEDSAMYFCASSIQGANTEAFFGQGTRLTVV.

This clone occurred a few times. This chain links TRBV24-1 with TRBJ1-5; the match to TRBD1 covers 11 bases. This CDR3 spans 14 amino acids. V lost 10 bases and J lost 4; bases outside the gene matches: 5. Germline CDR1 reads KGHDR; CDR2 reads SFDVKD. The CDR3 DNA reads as TGTGCCACAGGGACAGGGGGACGGAATCAGCCCCAGCATTTT. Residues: CATGTGGRNQPQHF.

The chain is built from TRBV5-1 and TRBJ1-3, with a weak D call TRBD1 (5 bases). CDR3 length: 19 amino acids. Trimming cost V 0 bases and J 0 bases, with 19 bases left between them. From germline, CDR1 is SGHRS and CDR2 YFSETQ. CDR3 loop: CASSLGGAAGPSSGNTIYF. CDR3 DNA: TGCGCCAGCAGCTTGGGTGGAGCAGCAGGGCCGAGCTCTGGAAACACCATATATTTT.

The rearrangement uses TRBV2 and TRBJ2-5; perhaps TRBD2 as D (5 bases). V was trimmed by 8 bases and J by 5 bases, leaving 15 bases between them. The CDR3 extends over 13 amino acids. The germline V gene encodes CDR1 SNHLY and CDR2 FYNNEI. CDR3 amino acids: CASLGLAGETQYF. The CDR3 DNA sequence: TGTGCCAGCCTGGGCCTAGCTGGGGAGACCCAGTACTTC.

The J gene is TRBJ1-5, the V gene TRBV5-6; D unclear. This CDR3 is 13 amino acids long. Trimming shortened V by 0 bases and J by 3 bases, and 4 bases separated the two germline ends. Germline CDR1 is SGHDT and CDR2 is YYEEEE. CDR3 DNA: TGTGCCAGCAGCTTGGGTCTCAATCAGCCCCAGCATTTT. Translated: CASSLGLNQPQHF.

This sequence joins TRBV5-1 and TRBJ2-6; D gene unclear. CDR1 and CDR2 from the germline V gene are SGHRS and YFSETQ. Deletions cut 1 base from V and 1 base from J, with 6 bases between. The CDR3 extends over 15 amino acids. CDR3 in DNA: TGCGCCAGCAGCTTGATCGGTTCTGGGGCCAACGTCCTGACTTTC. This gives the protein CASSLIGSGANVLTF.

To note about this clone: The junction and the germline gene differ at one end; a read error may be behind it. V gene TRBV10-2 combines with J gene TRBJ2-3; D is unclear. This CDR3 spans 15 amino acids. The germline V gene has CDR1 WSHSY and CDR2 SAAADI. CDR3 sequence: CASRESPSYTDTQYF. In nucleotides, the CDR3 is TGCGCCAGCAGGGAGTCACCATCCTACACAGATACGCAGTATTTT.

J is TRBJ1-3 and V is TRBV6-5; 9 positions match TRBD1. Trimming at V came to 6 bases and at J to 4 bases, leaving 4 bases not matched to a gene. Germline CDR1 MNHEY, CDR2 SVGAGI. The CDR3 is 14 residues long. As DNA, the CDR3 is TGTGCCAGCAGGAGGGACAGGGAGGGAAACACCATATATTTT. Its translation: CASRRDREGNTIYF.

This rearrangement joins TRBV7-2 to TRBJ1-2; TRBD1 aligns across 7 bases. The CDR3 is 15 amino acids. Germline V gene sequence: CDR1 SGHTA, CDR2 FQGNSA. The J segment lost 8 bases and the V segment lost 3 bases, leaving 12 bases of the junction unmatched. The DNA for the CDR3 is TGTGCCAGCAGCTTTTCGACAGGGCCCGATGTGGGCTACACCTTC. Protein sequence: CASSFSTGPDVGYTF.

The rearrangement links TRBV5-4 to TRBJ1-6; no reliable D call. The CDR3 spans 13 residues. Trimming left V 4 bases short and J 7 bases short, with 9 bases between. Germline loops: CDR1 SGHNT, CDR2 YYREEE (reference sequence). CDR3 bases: TGTGCCAGCAGCCCCCCGGGGAATTCACCCCTCCACTTT. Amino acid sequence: CASSPPGNSPLHF.

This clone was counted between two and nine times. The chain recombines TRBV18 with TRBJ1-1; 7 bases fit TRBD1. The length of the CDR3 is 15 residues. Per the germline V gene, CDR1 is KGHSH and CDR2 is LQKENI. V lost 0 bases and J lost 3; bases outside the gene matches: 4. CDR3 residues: CASSPPNRGDTEAFF. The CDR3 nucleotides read TGTGCCAGCTCACCACCGAACAGGGGTGACACTGAAGCTTTCTTT.

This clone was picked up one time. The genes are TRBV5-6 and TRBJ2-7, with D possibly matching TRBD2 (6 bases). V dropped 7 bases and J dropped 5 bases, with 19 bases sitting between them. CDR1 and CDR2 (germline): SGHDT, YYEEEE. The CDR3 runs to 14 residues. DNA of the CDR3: TGTGCCAGCTCCGGTCGGCGGTGGGAGGACGAGCAGTACTTC. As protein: CASSGRRWEDEQYF.

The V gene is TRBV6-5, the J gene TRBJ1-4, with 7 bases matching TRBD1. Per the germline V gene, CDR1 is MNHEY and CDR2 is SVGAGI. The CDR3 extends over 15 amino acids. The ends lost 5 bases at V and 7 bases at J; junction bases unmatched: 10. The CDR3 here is CASSRNRGSGEKLFF. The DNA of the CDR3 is TGTGCCAGCAGTCGAAACAGGGGCAGTGGTGAAAAACTGTTTTTT.

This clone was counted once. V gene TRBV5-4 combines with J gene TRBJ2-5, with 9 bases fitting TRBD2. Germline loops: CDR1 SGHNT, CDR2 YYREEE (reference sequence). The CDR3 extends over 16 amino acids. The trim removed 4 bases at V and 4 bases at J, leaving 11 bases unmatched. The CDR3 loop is CASSRSGRGGTETQYF. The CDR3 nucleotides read TGTGCCAGCAGCCGATCAGGGCGGGGGGGCACAGAGACCCAGTACTTC.

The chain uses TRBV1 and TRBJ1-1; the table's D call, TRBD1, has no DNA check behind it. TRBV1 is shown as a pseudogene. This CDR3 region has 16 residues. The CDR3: CTSSQDQGIKGTEAFF. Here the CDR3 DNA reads TGCACCAGCAGCCAAGACCAGGGGATAAAGGGCACTGAAGCTTTCTTT.

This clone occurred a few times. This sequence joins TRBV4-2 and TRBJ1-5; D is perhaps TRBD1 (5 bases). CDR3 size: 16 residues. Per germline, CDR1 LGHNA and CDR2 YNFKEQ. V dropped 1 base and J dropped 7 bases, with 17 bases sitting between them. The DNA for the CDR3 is TGTGCCAGCAGCCAAGGTCCCAGGGAAGAAGGGCAGCCCCAGCATTTT. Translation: CASSQGPREEGQPQHF.

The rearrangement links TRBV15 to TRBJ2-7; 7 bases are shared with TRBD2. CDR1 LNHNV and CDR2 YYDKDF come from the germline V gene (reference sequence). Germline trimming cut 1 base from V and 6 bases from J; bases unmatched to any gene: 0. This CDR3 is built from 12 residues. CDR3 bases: TGTGCCACCAGCAGAGGGGAGGGCGAGCAGTACTTC. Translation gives CATSRGEGEQYF.

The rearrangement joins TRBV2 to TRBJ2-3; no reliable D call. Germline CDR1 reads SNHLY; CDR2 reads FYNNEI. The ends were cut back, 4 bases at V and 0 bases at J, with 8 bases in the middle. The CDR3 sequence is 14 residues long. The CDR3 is CASSGKTSTDTQYF. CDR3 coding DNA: TGTGCCAGCAGTGGAAAGACTAGCACAGATACGCAGTATTTT.

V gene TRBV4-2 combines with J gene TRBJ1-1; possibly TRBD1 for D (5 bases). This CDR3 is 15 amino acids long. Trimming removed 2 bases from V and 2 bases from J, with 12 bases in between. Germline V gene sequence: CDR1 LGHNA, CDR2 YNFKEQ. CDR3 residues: CASSQNPTVNTEAFF. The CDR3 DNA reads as TGTGCCAGCAGCCAAAACCCGACAGTTAACACTGAAGCTTTCTTT.

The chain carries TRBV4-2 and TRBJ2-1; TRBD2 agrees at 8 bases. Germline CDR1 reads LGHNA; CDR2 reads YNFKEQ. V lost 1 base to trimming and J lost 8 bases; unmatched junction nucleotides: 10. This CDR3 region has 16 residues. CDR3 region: CASSQGDGGAYHEQFF. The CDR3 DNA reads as TGTGCCAGCAGCCAAGGTGACGGGGGGGCCTATCATGAGCAGTTCTTC.

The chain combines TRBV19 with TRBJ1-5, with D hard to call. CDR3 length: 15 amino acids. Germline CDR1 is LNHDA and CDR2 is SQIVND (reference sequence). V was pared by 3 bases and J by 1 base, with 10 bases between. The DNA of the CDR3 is TGTGCCAGTAGTATTTGGGAGGGAAGCAATCAGCCCCAGCATTTT. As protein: CASSIWEGSNQPQHF.

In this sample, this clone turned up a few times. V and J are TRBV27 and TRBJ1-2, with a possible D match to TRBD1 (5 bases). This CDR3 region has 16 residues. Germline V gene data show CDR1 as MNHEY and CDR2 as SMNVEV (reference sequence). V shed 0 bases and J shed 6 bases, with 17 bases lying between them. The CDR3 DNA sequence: TGTGCCAGCAGTTTATCGTATAGGGCAGGGTCGGATGGCTACACCTTC. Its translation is CASSLSYRAGSDGYTF.

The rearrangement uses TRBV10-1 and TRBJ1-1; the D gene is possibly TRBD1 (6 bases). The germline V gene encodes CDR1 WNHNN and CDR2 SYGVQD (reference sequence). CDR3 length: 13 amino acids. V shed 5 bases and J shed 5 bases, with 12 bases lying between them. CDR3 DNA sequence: TGCGCCAGCAGTCCTTGGGGGCGGACTGAAGCTTTCTTT. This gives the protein CASSPWGRTEAFF.

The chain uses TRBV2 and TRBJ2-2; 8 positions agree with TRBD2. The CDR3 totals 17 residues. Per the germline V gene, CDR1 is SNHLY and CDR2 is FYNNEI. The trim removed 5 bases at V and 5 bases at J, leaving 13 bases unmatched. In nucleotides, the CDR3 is TGTGCCAGCAGTCCTCCCTTAGCGGGGTCGAGGACCGGGGAGCTGTTTTTT. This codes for CASSPPLAGSRTGELFF.

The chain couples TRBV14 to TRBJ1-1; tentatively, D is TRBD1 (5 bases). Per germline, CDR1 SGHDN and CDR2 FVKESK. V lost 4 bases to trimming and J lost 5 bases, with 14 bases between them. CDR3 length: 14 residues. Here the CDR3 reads CASSPQGAGTEAFF. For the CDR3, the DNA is TGTGCCAGCAGCCCCCAGGGTGCGGGGACTGAAGCTTTCTTT.

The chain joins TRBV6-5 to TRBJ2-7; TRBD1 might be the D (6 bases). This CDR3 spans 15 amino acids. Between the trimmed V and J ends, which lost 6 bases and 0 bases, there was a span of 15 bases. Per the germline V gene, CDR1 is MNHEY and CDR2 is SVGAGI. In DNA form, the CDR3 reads TGTGCCAGCAGACTCAACAGGGTGTCCTCCTACGAGCAGTACTTC. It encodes CASRLNRVSSYEQYF.

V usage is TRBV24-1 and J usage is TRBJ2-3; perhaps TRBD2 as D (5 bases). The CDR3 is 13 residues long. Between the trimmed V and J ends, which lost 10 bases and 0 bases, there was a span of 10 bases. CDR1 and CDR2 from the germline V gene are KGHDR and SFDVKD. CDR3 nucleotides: TGTGCCACGGATGGCGGGAGCACAGATACGCAGTATTTT. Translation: CATDGGSTDTQYF.

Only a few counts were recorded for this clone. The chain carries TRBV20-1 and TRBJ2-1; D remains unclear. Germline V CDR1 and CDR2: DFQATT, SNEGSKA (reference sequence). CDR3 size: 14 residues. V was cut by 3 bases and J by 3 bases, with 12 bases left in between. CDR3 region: CSASREEVYNEQFF. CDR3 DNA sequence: TGCAGTGCTAGTCGCGAGGAAGTCTACAATGAGCAGTTCTTC.

This chain's CDR3 is CASSKQVNTGELFF. The CDR3 nucleotides read TGCGCCAGCAGCAAACAGGTGAACACCGGGGAGCTGTTTTTT. The chain joins TRBV10-1 to TRBJ2-2; D is possibly TRBD1 (5 bases). Germline assignment: CDR1 WNHNN and CDR2 SYGVQD (reference sequence). CDR3 size: 14 residues. V was trimmed by 6 bases and J by 1 base, leaving 9 bases between them.

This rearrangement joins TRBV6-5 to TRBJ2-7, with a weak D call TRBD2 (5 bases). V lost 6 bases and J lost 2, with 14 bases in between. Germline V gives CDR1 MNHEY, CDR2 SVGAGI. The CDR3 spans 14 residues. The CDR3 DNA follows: TGTGCCAGCAGCTTGGGAGAGGGAACCTACGAGCAGTACGTC. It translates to CASSLGEGTYEQYV.

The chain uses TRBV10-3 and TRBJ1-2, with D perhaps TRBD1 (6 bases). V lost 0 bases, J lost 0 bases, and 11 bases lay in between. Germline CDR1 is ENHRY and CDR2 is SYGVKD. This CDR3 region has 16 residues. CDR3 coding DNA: TGTGCCATCAGTGAGTCCGCGAGACAGGCTAACTATGGCTACACCTTC. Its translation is CAISESARQANYGYTF.